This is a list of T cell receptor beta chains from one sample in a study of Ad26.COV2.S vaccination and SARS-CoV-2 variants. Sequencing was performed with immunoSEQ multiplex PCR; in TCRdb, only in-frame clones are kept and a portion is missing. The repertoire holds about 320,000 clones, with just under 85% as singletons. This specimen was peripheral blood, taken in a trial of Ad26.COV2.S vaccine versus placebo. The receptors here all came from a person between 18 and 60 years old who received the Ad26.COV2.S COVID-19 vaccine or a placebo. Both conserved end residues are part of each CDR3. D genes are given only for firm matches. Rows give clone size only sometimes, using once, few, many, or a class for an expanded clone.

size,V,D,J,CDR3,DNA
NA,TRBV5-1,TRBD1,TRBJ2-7,CASSRTGADEQYF,TGCGCCAGCAGCCGCACAGGGGCGGACGAGCAGTACTTC
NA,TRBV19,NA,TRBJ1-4,CASSIRDNDEKLFF,TGTGCCAGTAGTATCCGGGACAATGATGAAAAACTGTTTTTT
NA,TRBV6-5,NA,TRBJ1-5,CASSYHANSNQPQHF,TGTGCCAGCAGTTACCATGCAAATAGCAATCAGCCCCAGCATTTT
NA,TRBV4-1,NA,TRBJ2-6,CASSQAIGANVLTF,TGCGCCAGCAGCCAAGCAATAGGGGCCAACGTCCTGACTTTC
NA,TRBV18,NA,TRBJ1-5,CASSPPTGGSQPQHF,TGTGCCAGCTCACCGCCCACGGGGGGTAGCCAGCCCCAGCATTTT
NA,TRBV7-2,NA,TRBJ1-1,CASSLNRAGTEAFF,TGTGCCAGCAGCTTAAACAGGGCGGGCACTGAAGCTTTCTTT
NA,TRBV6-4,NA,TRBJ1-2,CASSDSRVRGYGYTF,TGTGCCAGCAGTGACTCGAGGGTTCGGGGCTATGGCTACACCTTC
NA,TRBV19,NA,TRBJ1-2,CASSRRPPGYTF,TGTGCCAGTAGTAGACGTCCGCCGGGCTACACCTTC
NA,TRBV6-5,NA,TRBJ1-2,CASRSANYGYTF,TGTGCCAGCCGGTCAGCAAACTATGGCTACACCTTC
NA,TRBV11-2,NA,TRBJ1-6,CASSWSSYNSPLHF,TGTGCCAGCAGCTGGAGCTCCTATAATTCACCCCTCCACTTT
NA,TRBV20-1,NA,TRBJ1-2,CSAREDYGYTF,TGCAGTGCTAGAGAAGACTATGGCTACACCTTC
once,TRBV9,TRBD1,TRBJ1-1,CASSAVAGQGAWNEAFF,TGTGCCAGCAGCGCCGTTGCGGGGCAGGGGGCGTGGAATGAAGCTTTCTTT
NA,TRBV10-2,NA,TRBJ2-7,CASRSSVMTGLEQYF,TGCGCCAGCAGATCCTCTGTAATGACAGGTCTAGAGCAGTACTTC
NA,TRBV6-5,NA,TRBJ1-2,CASSYAGPLRGYTF,TGTGCCAGCAGTTACGCAGGGCCCCTGAGAGGCTACACCTTC
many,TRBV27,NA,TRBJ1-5,CASSSRDRSNQPQHF,TGTGCCAGCAGTTCCCGGGACCGTAGCAATCAGCCCCAGCATTTT
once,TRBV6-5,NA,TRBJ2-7,CASSYGQASYEQYF,TGTGCCAGCAGTTACGGGCAGGCCTCCTACGAGCAGTACTTC
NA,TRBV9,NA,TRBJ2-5,CASSVRADQETQYF,TGTGCCAGCAGCGTACGGGCCGATCAAGAGACCCAGTACTTC
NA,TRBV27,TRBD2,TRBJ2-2,CASSPRLAGGPRPTGELFF,TGTGCCAGCAGTCCTAGACTAGCGGGGGGCCCAAGACCCACCGGGGAGCTGTTTTTT
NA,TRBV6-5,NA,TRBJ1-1,CASSYFVNTEAFF,TGTGCCAGCAGTTACTTTGTGAACACTGAAGCTTTCTTT
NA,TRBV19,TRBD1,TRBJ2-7,CASSISGQGLSYEQYF,TGTGCCAGTAGTATATCGGGACAGGGTCTTTCGTACGAGCAGTACTTC
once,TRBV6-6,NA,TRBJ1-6,CASRLELSSYNSPLHF,TGTGCCAGCAGGCTGGAATTAAGCTCCTATAATTCACCCCTCCACTTT